These T cell receptor beta chains were read from a single sample in a study of shared clonotypes between healthy human individuals. Profiled with immunoSEQ multiplex PCR; TCRdb holds only in-frame clones, not every one. Altogether 400,000 to 600,000 clones are present, roughly 79% being singletons, with the ten largest covering under 15%. The sequenced sample was PBMCs. Every receptor here comes from a woman in her thirties or forties in good health. Some clones in this sample may be carry-over from other donors' samples. Both conserved end residues are part of each CDR3. The D gene is left open where the match is weak. Expanded clones get a size class; other rows say once, few or many, or leave the size out.

abundance,j_gene,d_gene,v_gene,CDR3nt,CDR3aa
-,TRBJ1-1,-,TRBV5-1,TGCGCCAGCAGCTTGGTAGGCCCGCCGTTGGCTGAAGCTTTCTTT,CASSLVGPPLAEAFF
-,TRBJ1-4,-,TRBV30,TGTGCCTGGAGACAGGACAGAAATAATGAAAAACTGTTTTTT,CAWRQDRNNEKLFF
-,TRBJ1-1,-,TRBV5-1,TGCGCCAGCAGCCCAACAGGGATGGGGAACACTGAAGCTTTCTTT,CASSPTGMGNTEAFF
-,TRBJ2-1,TRBD2,TRBV27,TGTGCCAGCAGTCCCGGGGGACTAGCGGGCCTAGGGTTCTTC,CASSPGGLAGLGFF
-,TRBJ2-3,TRBD2,TRBV27,TGTGCCAGCAGACATCTAGTGGGGAGGGCCTCAGATACGCAGTATTTT,CASRHLVGRASDTQYF
once,TRBJ2-1,TRBD2,TRBV29-1,TGCAGCGTTGTAGGTCAGCGGGGTCCTGAGCAGTTCTTC,CSVVGQRGPEQFF
-,TRBJ2-5,TRBD2,TRBV28,TGTGCCAGCAGTTCCCGACTAGCGGGAGGACAAGAGACCCAGTACTTC,CASSSRLAGGQETQYF
few,TRBJ2-4,TRBD1,TRBV19,TGTGCCAGTAGTCCCCACCCAGGGGGGACAGGCAAAAACATTCAGTACTTC,CASSPHPGGTGKNIQYF
-,TRBJ2-7,-,TRBV1,TGCACCAGCAGCGCCTCCGGGTGGGGCGAGCAGTACTTC,CTSSASGWGEQYF
-,TRBJ1-1,TRBD1,TRBV13,TGTGCCAGCGCGACGGGACAGGGGGGCTTGGCTTTCTTT,CASATGQGGLAFF
-,TRBJ2-7,-,TRBV5-1,TGCGCCAGCAGCGATTGGCGGGATGGGTACGAGCAGTACTTC,CASSDWRDGYEQYF
-,TRBJ1-6,TRBD1,TRBV30,TGTGCCTGGACGATGACAGGGGGTTCACCCCTCCACTTT,CAWTMTGGSPLHF
-,TRBJ1-3,TRBD1,TRBV7-6,TGTGCCAGCAGCGAACTTTACAGGGGGCCTGGAAACACCATATATTTT,CASSELYRGPGNTIYF
once,TRBJ2-7,-,TRBV18,TGTGCCAGCTCACTCCCAGGGTGGGAGCAGTACTTC,CASSLPGWEQYF
-,TRBJ2-3,TRBD2,TRBV7-9,TGTGCCAGCAAGATGACGGGGGGGCGAGGATCCACAGATACGCAGTATTTT,CASKMTGGRGSTDTQYF
-,TRBJ1-6,-,TRBV11-2,TGTGCCAGCAGCTTACAATCCCGCTTTGGGTCACCCCTCCACTTT,CASSLQSRFGSPLHF
-,TRBJ2-7,TRBD2,TRBV6-6,TGTGCCAGCAGTGGTGAGAGCGGGGGGTCCTACGAGCAGTACTTC,CASSGESGGSYEQYF
once,TRBJ2-1,TRBD2,TRBV11-3,TGTGCCAGCAGCTTGGGACTAGCGAGATACAATGAGCAGTTCTTC,CASSLGLARYNEQFF
-,TRBJ2-7,TRBD1,TRBV11-2,TGTGCCAGCAGGGACAGGTCCTACGAGCAGTACTTC,CASRDRSYEQYF
once,TRBJ1-1,-,TRBV30,TGTGCCTGGAAAGACCTGATGAACACTGAAGCTTTCTTT,CAWKDLMNTEAFF
-,TRBJ2-5,TRBD1,TRBV19,TGTGCCAGTAGTGGATTACGGGGACAGGAAGAGACCCAGTACTTC,CASSGLRGQEETQYF
-,TRBJ1-2,-,TRBV29-1,TGCAGCGTTGAGCGGCAGGGGCTAGGATATGGCTACACCTTC,CSVERQGLGYGYTF
-,TRBJ2-1,-,TRBV6-4,TGTGCCAGCAGTGACTCGCCGGGACGCTCCTACAATGAGCAGTTCTTC,CASSDSPGRSYNEQFF
once,TRBJ1-2,-,TRBV28,TGTGCCAGCAGTTTATCATTCAGAGGCTATGGCTACACCTTC,CASSLSFRGYGYTF
-,TRBJ2-3,-,TRBV7-3,TGTGCCAGCAGCTCGGGCCCTAGCACAGATACGCAGTATTTT,CASSSGPSTDTQYF
few,TRBJ2-7,TRBD2,TRBV19,TGTGCCAGTAGTATGACTAGCGGGTCCTCCTACGAGCAGTACTTC,CASSMTSGSSYEQYF
-,TRBJ1-2,-,TRBV28,TGTGCCAGTGAAGAAGGGGCCCGTGGGTATGGCTACACCTTC,CASEEGARGYGYTF
few,TRBJ2-7,-,TRBV19,TGTGCCAGTAGCCATCAGAACGAGCAGTACTTC,CASSHQNEQYF
-,TRBJ2-7,-,TRBV7-9,TGTGCCAGCAGCTTAGGACCCCAGAGCTCCTACGAGCAGTACTTC,CASSLGPQSSYEQYF
-,TRBJ1-5,TRBD1,TRBV15,TGTGCCACCAGCAGAGGGACAGGGGAACTCAATCAGCCCCAGCATTTT,CATSRGTGELNQPQHF
-,TRBJ2-1,-,TRBV14,TGTGCCAGCAGCCCAAGGGTAGGGTACAATGAGCAGTTCTTC,CASSPRVGYNEQFF
-,TRBJ1-1,-,TRBV11-3,TGTGCCAGCAGCTCTAGAATGGGTACTGAAGCTTTCTTT,CASSSRMGTEAFF
-,TRBJ2-1,TRBD2,TRBV6-5,TGTGCCAGCAGTCCCGGACTAGCGGGAGTGAGTGAGCAGTTCTTC,CASSPGLAGVSEQFF
few,TRBJ1-3,-,TRBV9,TGTGCCAGCATCCCCCTCCCCGGGCGCTCTGGAAACACCATATATTTT,CASIPLPGRSGNTIYF
-,TRBJ1-2,-,TRBV28,TGTGCCAGCAGCCGGGTCCCTCCTTTGTGGGGCTACACCTTC,CASSRVPPLWGYTF
-,TRBJ2-7,TRBD1,TRBV15,TGTGCCACCAGCTGGGACAGGGGCCCCTACGAGCAGTACTTC,CATSWDRGPYEQYF
once,TRBJ1-3,TRBD1,TRBV7-2,TGTGCCAGCAGCTTAGTTGGGACAGGAGGAAACACCATATATTTT,CASSLVGTGGNTIYF
-,TRBJ1-3,-,TRBV5-1,TGCGCCAGCAGCCTCCCGGGACGGAACTCTGGAAACACCATATATTTT,CASSLPGRNSGNTIYF
-,TRBJ2-2,-,TRBV11-2,TGTGCCAGCAGCTTAGATAATAACTACATGAACACCGGGGAGCTGTTTTTT,CASSLDNNYMNTGELFF
once,TRBJ2-7,-,TRBV13,TGTGCCAGCAGCTTAGGGGGCGAGCAGTACTTC,CASSLGGEQYF
-,TRBJ1-2,-,TRBV7-2,TGTGCCAGCAGACGACGCCGGGAAGAGAACTATGGCTACACCTTC,CASRRRREENYGYTF
-,TRBJ1-2,-,TRBV7-8,TGTGCCAGCAGCTTATTGACAGGTCCTAACTATGGCTACACCTTC,CASSLLTGPNYGYTF
-,TRBJ1-2,-,TRBV7-2,TGTGCCAGCAGCTTAGGAGGGTTTTGGGCCCACTTC,CASSLGGFWAHF
-,TRBJ2-7,TRBD1,TRBV7-2,TGTGCCACCTCCTCCCGGGACAGGGGGAACGAGCAGTACTTC,CATSSRDRGNEQYF
few,TRBJ2-1,TRBD2,TRBV6-5,TGTGCCAGCAGTCTAGCGGGAGAGAGTAATGAGCAGTTCTTC,CASSLAGESNEQFF
-,TRBJ1-5,-,TRBV28,TGTGCCAGCAGTTTCCCCCCAGGGGAAGGTCAGCCCCAGCATTTT,CASSFPPGEGQPQHF
-,TRBJ2-1,-,TRBV9,TGTGCCAGCTCCGGGAGCGGGTACAATGAGCAGTTCTTC,CASSGSGYNEQFF
-,TRBJ2-1,-,TRBV10-2,TGCGCCAGCAGTGAGGGCGGGACAAGCTCCTACAATGAGCAGTTCTTC,CASSEGGTSSYNEQFF
many,TRBJ2-3,-,TRBV5-5,TGTGCCAGCAGCTTTTACAGCTTCACAGATACGCAGTATTTT,CASSFYSFTDTQYF
-,TRBJ2-7,-,TRBV23-1,TGCGCCAGCAGGAACGGGACGCCGAGCTCCTACGAGCAGTACTTC,CASRNGTPSSYEQYF
-,TRBJ2-7,TRBD2,TRBV5-4,TGTGCCAGCAGCTCCGGGACTACTAATCCAAGGGAGCAGTACTTC,CASSSGTTNPREQYF
few,TRBJ2-1,-,TRBV11-2,TGTGCCAGCAGCCGGGGGTACTACAATGAGCAGTTCTTC,CASSRGYYNEQFF
-,TRBJ1-4,-,TRBV29-1,TGCAGCGTTCTGGACCCCGGTGAAAAACTGTTTTTT,CSVLDPGEKLFF
-,TRBJ2-7,-,TRBV7-9,TGTGCCAGCAGCTTCGGGAACTACGAGCAGTACTTC,CASSFGNYEQYF